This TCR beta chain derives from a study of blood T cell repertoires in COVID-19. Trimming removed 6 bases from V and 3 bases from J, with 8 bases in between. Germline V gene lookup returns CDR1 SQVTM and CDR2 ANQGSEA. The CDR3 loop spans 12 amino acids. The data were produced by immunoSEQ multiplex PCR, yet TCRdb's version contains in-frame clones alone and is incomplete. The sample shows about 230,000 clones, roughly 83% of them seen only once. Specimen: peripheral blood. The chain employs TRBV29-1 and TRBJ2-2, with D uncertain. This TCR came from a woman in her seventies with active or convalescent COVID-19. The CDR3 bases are TGCAGCGTCCTAGACCACACCGGGGAGCTGTTTTTT. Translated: CSVLDHTGELFF.